A selection of T cell receptor beta chains follows, all from one sample in a study of human T cells and chemical hapten exposure. TCRdb called the RACE reads again in MiXCR, with one record for every CDR3 protein. The sample shows 79,000 or so distinct CDR3 sequences, 32% of them seen only once. This material consisted of whole blood, taken in connection with sensitization to the hapten diphenylcyclopropenone (DPC). Receptors originate from a man between 40 and 49 years old with alopecia areata. Some clones in this sample may be carry-over from other donors' samples. Both conserved end residues are part of each CDR3. The D gene is left open where the match is weak. Size tells how often a clone was seen (once, few, many) or the class of an expanded clone, and some rows leave it out.

>NA|TRBV10-2|TRBJ2-5|few
TGCGCCAGCAGTGACGATGAGGAAACCCAAGAGACCCAGTACTTC
CASSDDEETQETQYF
>TRBD2|TRBV28|TRBJ2-2|few
TGTGCCAGCAGCCGTACTAGCGGGATGCACACCGGGGAGCTGTTTTTT
CASSRTSGMHTGELFF
>TRBD1|TRBV10-2|TRBJ1-1|few
TGCGCCAGCAGTGAGTCGACCAGGGGGCGGTCAACTGAAGCTTTCTTT
CASSESTRGRSTEAFF
>NA|TRBV18|TRBJ2-5|few
TGTGCCAGCTCACCACCTGAGACGAGGGGAGAGACCCAGTACTTC
CASSPPETRGETQYF
>NA|TRBV20-1|TRBJ2-1|NA
TGCAGTGCTAGAGTAGGGCGGTCCTCCTACAATGAGCAGTTCTTC
CSARVGRSSYNEQFF
>TRBD2|TRBV6-5|TRBJ2-1|NA
TGTGCCAGCAGTCAATTTAGCGGGACGGGGGAGCAGTTCTTC
CASSQFSGTGEQFF
>NA|TRBV3-1|TRBJ2-3|NA
TGTGCCAGCACCCCCTCGGGGGCGGGACTCACAGATACGCAGTATTTT
CASTPSGAGLTDTQYF
>NA|TRBV5-1|TRBJ2-3|NA
TGCGCCAGCAGCTTGGCCACTCTCACAGATACGCAGTATTTT
CASSLATLTDTQYF
>TRBD1|TRBV7-2|TRBJ1-6|once
TGTGCCAGCACGGGACAGGCAGACTATAATTCACCCCTCCACTTT
CASTGQADYNSPLHF
>NA|TRBV4-2|TRBJ2-1|NA
TGTGCCAGCAGCCAAGACAGTCTCCCCACCAATGAGCAGTTCTTC
CASSQDSLPTNEQFF
>NA|TRBV6-6|TRBJ2-3|few
TGTGCCAGCAGTTACTCGGGACTGGGCACAGATACGCAGTATTTT
CASSYSGLGTDTQYF
>NA|TRBV6-5|TRBJ1-1|few
TGTGCCAGCAGTTACGGAGGGAGAAACACTGAAGCTTTCTTT
CASSYGGRNTEAFF
>NA|TRBV20-1|TRBJ1-1|NA
TGCAGTGCTAGAGAGAATTTGGGCGGACTTGCCACTGAAGCTTTCTTT
CSARENLGGLATEAFF
>TRBD2|TRBV20-1|TRBJ2-1|NA
TGCAGTGCCTTACTAGCGGGAGGGGGGGCCTACAATGAGCAGTTCTTC
CSALLAGGGAYNEQFF
>NA|TRBV19|TRBJ2-2|NA
TGTGCCAGTAGGCGGCGAGGGACCGGGGAGCTGTTTTTT
CASRRRGTGELFF
>TRBD2|TRBV12-3/TRBV12-4|TRBJ2-1|few
TGTGCCAGCAGTCCCCCGCGGACTAGCTGGTGGAATGAGCAGTTCTTC
CASSPPRTSWWNEQFF
>TRBD1|TRBV24-1|TRBJ2-7|NA
TGTGCCACCAGTGAACCTGGACAGGGCCGCCGGGACGAGCAGTACTTC
CATSEPGQGRRDEQYF
>TRBD2|TRBV20-1|TRBJ2-3|NA
TGCAGTGCTAGGACTAGCGGGAGCGCAGATACGCAGTATTTT
CSARTSGSADTQYF
>NA|TRBV20-1|TRBJ2-7|NA
TGCAGTGCTAGGGGTAATCTCGAGCAGTACTTC
CSARGNLEQYF
>NA|TRBV3-1|TRBJ2-1|NA
TGTGCCAGCAGCCAAGATCCTGAGCAGTTCTTC
CASSQDPEQFF
>TRBD1|TRBV24-1|TRBJ1-2|NA
TGTGCCACCAGTGAATCCGGGACAGGGGGCATAATTGATGGCTACACCTTC
CATSESGTGGIIDGYTF
>TRBD2|TRBV27|TRBJ2-5|NA
TGTGCCAGCAGGCTACTAGCGGGAGGAGAGACCCAGTACTTC
CASRLLAGGETQYF
>TRBD2|TRBV11-2|TRBJ2-7|NA
TGTGCCAGCGGAGCGGGACTAGCGGTGGGGGGTCTCTACGAGCAGTACTTC
CASGAGLAVGGLYEQYF
>NA|TRBV5-1|TRBJ2-1|NA
TGCGCCAGCAGCTTGGGTCGGCAGGGGCCCTACAATGAGCAGTTCTTC
CASSLGRQGPYNEQFF
>NA|TRBV4-3|TRBJ1-1|NA
TGCGCCAGCAGCCAAGATTTAGGGCCTAACACTGAAGCTTTCTTT
CASSQDLGPNTEAFF
>NA|TRBV7-2|TRBJ2-7|NA
TGTGCCAGCAGCGGATCCGGGGCCTCCTACGAGCAGTACTTC
CASSGSGASYEQYF
>NA|TRBV9|TRBJ2-3|many
TGTGCCAGCAGCCCCCGAGGACCGAGAGGGACAGGGACTAGCCAGGCGGAGAGCACAGATACGCAGTATTTT
CASSPRGPRGTGTSQAESTDTQYF
>NA|TRBV10-1|TRBJ1-1|NA
TGCGCCAGCAGCGCCGGGTTTGAAGCTTTCTTT
CASSAGFEAFF
>TRBD2|TRBV7-9|TRBJ2-1|few
TGTGCCAGCAGCACCCCCTTTGGCGGGAGGGCCGGTACTGAGCAGTTCTTC
CASSTPFGGRAGTEQFF
>NA|TRBV25-1|TRBJ2-3|NA
TGTGCCAGCAGTTCGACCTCGCCTGCAGATACGCAGTATTTT
CASSSTSPADTQYF
>NA|TRBV6-5|TRBJ2-6|NA
TGTGCCAGCAGGATCGGGGGCCCTCTTTTAGGTGGGGCCAACGTCCTGACTTTC
CASRIGGPLLGGANVLTF
>NA|TRBV19|TRBJ1-2|few
TGTGCCAGTAGTATCAGGGGCCGGGCTAATGGCTACACCTTC
CASSIRGRANGYTF
>TRBD1|TRBV10-3|TRBJ2-7|few
TGTGCCATCAGTGAACCGGGACAGGGGATCAACGAGCAGTACTTC
CAISEPGQGINEQYF
>NA|TRBV7-8|TRBJ1-5|few
TGTGCCAGCAGCTCCCTCCGAGGGACACAGCCCCAGCATTTT
CASSSLRGTQPQHF
>TRBD1|TRBV18|TRBJ1-1|NA
TGTGCCAGCTCACCACCGGGGAGACAGGGGCCGAACACTGAAGCTTTCTTT
CASSPPGRQGPNTEAFF
>NA|TRBV7-2|TRBJ1-1|few
TGTGCCAGCAGCTTAGCGGTACAGGTTTTTGCAGCTTTCTTT
CASSLAVQVFAAFF
>NA|TRBV20-1|TRBJ1-1|few
TGCAGCGAATTACTTAATGCGGGCCCCGGAGCTTTCTTT
CSELLNAGPGAFF
>TRBD1|TRBV9|TRBJ2-3|few
TGTGCCAGCAGCGCACAGGGGCTAGGCACAGATACGCAGTATTTT
CASSAQGLGTDTQYF
>TRBD1|TRBV3-1|TRBJ2-3|few
TGTGCCAGCAGCCAGACAGGGGGCATAGATACGCAGTATTTT
CASSQTGGIDTQYF
>NA|TRBV20-1|TRBJ2-7|few
TGCAGTGCTAAGGATTGGGAGCCAAGCTCCTACGAGCAGTACTTC
CSAKDWEPSSYEQYF
>TRBD2|TRBV7-2|TRBJ2-3|NA
TGTGCCAGCAGCGTTAGAAGCGGGCGGGCCAGCGGGAGGGAATGGCGAGATACGCAGTATTTT
CASSVRSGRASGREWRDTQYF
>NA|TRBV7-3|TRBJ2-7|NA
TGTGCCAGCAGCTTAAGCCCGGCAGTTGGCGAGCAGTACTTC
CASSLSPAVGEQYF
>NA|TRBV6-1|TRBJ1-1|NA
TGTGCCAGCAGTGCCAGACGGACGGGGAACACTGAAGCTTTCTTT
CASSARRTGNTEAFF
>NA|TRBV20-1|TRBJ1-3|NA
TGCAGTGCTAGCCCCGGTCGCGCTGGAAACACCATATATTTT
CSASPGRAGNTIYF